This TCR beta chain was sequenced during a study of T cell changes during pregnancy in multiple sclerosis. Germline CDR1 MDHEN, CDR2 SYDVKM. The CDR3 is 15 residues long. V shed 5 bases and J 6 bases; nucleotides not matched to a gene: 9. The method was immunoSEQ multiplex PCR; TCRdb's version includes in-frame clones alone and lacks a portion of them. The sample shows roughly 39,000 clones, about 90% of them seen only once. This receptor was obtained from a female donor with multiple sclerosis, enrolled in a pregnancy study. Specimen: CD4+ T cells from peripheral blood mononuclear cells, collected before pregnancy. The chain combines TRBV28 with TRBJ1-2; TRBD1 aligns across 10 bases. For the CDR3, the DNA is TGTGCCAGCAGTCACATTCGGACAGGGGGGGATGGCTACACCTTC. It yields the protein CASSHIRTGGDGYTF.